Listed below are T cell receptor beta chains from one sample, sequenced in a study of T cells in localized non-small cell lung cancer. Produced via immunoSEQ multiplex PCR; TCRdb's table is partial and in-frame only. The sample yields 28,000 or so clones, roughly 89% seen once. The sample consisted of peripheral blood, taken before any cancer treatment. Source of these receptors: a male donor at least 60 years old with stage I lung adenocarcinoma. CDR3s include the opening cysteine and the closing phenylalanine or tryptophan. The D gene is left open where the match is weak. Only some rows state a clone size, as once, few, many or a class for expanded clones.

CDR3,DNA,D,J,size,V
CASSPALGSAQYF,TGTGCCAGCTCACCAGCTCTAGGATCGGCGCAGTATTTT,NA,TRBJ2-3,NA,TRBV18
CASSLSQGMETQYF,TGTGCCAGCAGCTTATCGCAGGGGATGGAGACCCAGTACTTC,NA,TRBJ2-5,NA,TRBV11-3
CASSPQAGYQETQYF,TGTGCCAGCAGCCCCCAGGCCGGATACCAAGAGACCCAGTACTTC,NA,TRBJ2-5,once,TRBV7-2
CASSQDLRSSGNTIYF,TGTGCCAGCAGCCAAGACCTACGGTCCTCTGGAAACACCATATATTTT,NA,TRBJ1-3,NA,TRBV14
CASFGRLPPDTQYF,TGTGCCAGCTTCGGACGGTTACCGCCAGATACGCAGTATTTT,NA,TRBJ2-3,NA,TRBV6-5
CASSPGVLSNQPQHF,TGTGCCAGCAGCCCAGGGGTTTTAAGCAATCAGCCCCAGCATTTT,NA,TRBJ1-5,NA,TRBV5-5
CSVEPLAGGPRWDTQYF,TGCAGCGTTGAGCCTCTAGCGGGGGGGCCACGTTGGGATACGCAGTATTTT,TRBD2,TRBJ2-3,medium-sized,TRBV29-1
CASSIQQEIGYGYTF,TGTGCCAGTAGTATTCAACAGGAGATCGGCTATGGCTACACCTTC,NA,TRBJ1-2,NA,TRBV19
CASLAGGRSYNEQFF,TGTGCCAGCCTGGCGGGGGGGCGATCCTACAATGAGCAGTTCTTC,TRBD2,TRBJ2-1,NA,TRBV2
CASSYTGTSGGGDTQYF,TGTGCCAGCAGCTACACCGGGACTAGCGGGGGGGGAGATACGCAGTATTTT,TRBD2,TRBJ2-3,NA,TRBV7-2
CASSYYGRVNTEAFF,TGTGCCAGCAGTTACTATGGCAGGGTGAACACTGAAGCTTTCTTT,NA,TRBJ1-1,NA,TRBV6-5
CASSPGTSGYNEQFF,TGCGCCAGCAGCCCGGGGACTAGCGGTTACAATGAGCAGTTCTTC,TRBD2,TRBJ2-1,NA,TRBV5-1
CSVGTVAGTGELFF,TGCAGCGTTGGAACCGTTGCTGGCACCGGGGAGCTGTTTTTT,NA,TRBJ2-2,NA,TRBV29-1
CASSIGSGPHAEAFF,TGTGCCAGTAGTATAGGATCGGGCCCACACGCTGAAGCTTTCTTT,NA,TRBJ1-1,NA,TRBV19
CASSQDFRRTEAFF,TGCGCCAGCAGCCAAGACTTTAGAAGGACTGAAGCTTTCTTT,NA,TRBJ1-1,NA,TRBV4-1
CASSLGYSGANVLTF,TGTGCCAGCAGTTTAGGGTACTCTGGGGCCAACGTCCTGACTTTC,NA,TRBJ2-6,NA,TRBV28
CASSVALQGAPYEQYF,TGTGCCAGCAGCGTAGCTCTTCAGGGGGCCCCCTACGAGCAGTACTTC,TRBD1,TRBJ2-7,NA,TRBV9
CATSRNPTGFDNEKLFF,TGTGCCACCAGCAGAAATCCTACAGGGTTTGATAATGAAAAACTGTTTTTT,NA,TRBJ1-4,NA,TRBV15
CASSQGDIGGGPPEQFF,TGTGCCAGCAGCCAAGGGGACATTGGCGGGGGGCCCCCCGAGCAGTTCTTC,TRBD2,TRBJ2-1,NA,TRBV4-2
CASSLPRGGGAGETQYF,TGCGCCAGCAGCTTGCCTCGGGGCGGGGGGGCCGGAGAGACCCAGTACTTC,TRBD2,TRBJ2-5,NA,TRBV5-1
CASRTGGPPDTQYF,TGTGCCAGTAGGACAGGGGGGCCCCCAGATACGCAGTATTTT,TRBD1,TRBJ2-3,NA,TRBV28
CASSSGTGVGEAFF,TGTGCCAGCAGTAGCGGGACAGGGGTCGGTGAAGCTTTCTTT,TRBD1,TRBJ1-1,NA,TRBV28